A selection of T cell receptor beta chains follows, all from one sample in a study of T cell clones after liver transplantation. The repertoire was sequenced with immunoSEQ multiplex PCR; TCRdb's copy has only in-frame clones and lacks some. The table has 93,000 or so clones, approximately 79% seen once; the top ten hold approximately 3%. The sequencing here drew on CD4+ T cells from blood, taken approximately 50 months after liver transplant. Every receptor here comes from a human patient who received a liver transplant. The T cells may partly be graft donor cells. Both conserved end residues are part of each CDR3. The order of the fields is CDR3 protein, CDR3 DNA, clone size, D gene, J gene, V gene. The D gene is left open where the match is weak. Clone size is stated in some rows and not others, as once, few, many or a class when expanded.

cdr3_aa: CASSIGTGNEKLFF; cdr3_nt: TGTGCCAGTAGTATAGGGACAGGGAATGAAAAACTGTTTTTT; clone_size: -; d_call: TRBD1; j_call: TRBJ1-4; v_call: TRBV19
cdr3_aa: CASGTGGHQPQHF; cdr3_nt: TGTGCCAGCGGAACAGGGGGCCATCAGCCCCAGCATTTT; clone_size: -; d_call: TRBD1; j_call: TRBJ1-5; v_call: TRBV9
cdr3_aa: CASSTLASRSNEQFF; cdr3_nt: TGTGCCAGCAGCACTTTGGCCTCCCGGAGCAATGAGCAGTTCTTC; clone_size: -; d_call: -; j_call: TRBJ2-1; v_call: TRBV7-6
cdr3_aa: CASSLDRGGNEKLFF; cdr3_nt: TGTGCCAGCAGCCTGGACAGGGGAGGTAATGAAAAACTGTTTTTT; clone_size: -; d_call: TRBD1; j_call: TRBJ1-4; v_call: TRBV11-2
cdr3_aa: CASSGSRDGGGNTIYF; cdr3_nt: TGTGCCAGTAGTGGCAGCAGGGACGGGGGCGGAAACACCATATATTTT; clone_size: -; d_call: -; j_call: TRBJ1-3; v_call: TRBV19
cdr3_aa: CASSTFRVEGSGNTIYF; cdr3_nt: TGTGCCAGCAGTACCTTCAGGGTAGAAGGCTCTGGAAACACCATATATTTT; clone_size: -; d_call: -; j_call: TRBJ1-3; v_call: TRBV2
cdr3_aa: CSSKITGLTEAFF; cdr3_nt: TGCAGCTCAAAAATCACCGGGCTTACGGAAGCTTTCTTT; clone_size: -; d_call: -; j_call: TRBJ1-1; v_call: TRBV29-1
cdr3_aa: CSVEDRGRPRDEQFF; cdr3_nt: TGCAGCGTTGAGGACAGGGGGCGACCGCGGGATGAGCAGTTCTTC; clone_size: -; d_call: TRBD1; j_call: TRBJ2-1; v_call: TRBV29-1
cdr3_aa: CASSAAKGGAYNEQFF; cdr3_nt: TGCGCCAGCAGTGCAGCCAAGGGGGGCGCTTACAATGAGCAGTTCTTC; clone_size: -; d_call: -; j_call: TRBJ2-1; v_call: TRBV10-1
cdr3_aa: CASSPMTGRGTEAFF; cdr3_nt: TGTGCCAGCAGCCCCATGACAGGGCGGGGGACTGAAGCTTTCTTT; clone_size: -; d_call: TRBD1; j_call: TRBJ1-1; v_call: TRBV6-5
cdr3_aa: CASRTSGENEQFF; cdr3_nt: TGTGCCAGCAGGACTTCAGGGGAGAATGAGCAGTTCTTC; clone_size: -; d_call: -; j_call: TRBJ2-1; v_call: TRBV2
cdr3_aa: CASSRQDTGELFF; cdr3_nt: TGCGCCAGCAGCCGACAGGACACCGGGGAGCTGTTTTTT; clone_size: once; d_call: -; j_call: TRBJ2-2; v_call: TRBV4-1
cdr3_aa: CASSLRLQGYEQYF; cdr3_nt: TGTGCCAGCAGCTTACGCCTGCAGGGGTACGAGCAGTACTTC; clone_size: -; d_call: -; j_call: TRBJ2-7; v_call: TRBV7-8
cdr3_aa: CARRGGGSNTGELFF; cdr3_nt: TGTGCCAGGCGTGGGGGCGGCTCGAACACCGGGGAGCTGTTTTTT; clone_size: -; d_call: -; j_call: TRBJ2-2; v_call: TRBV2
cdr3_aa: CASSRTGTDSYEQYF; cdr3_nt: TGTGCCAGCAGTCGCACAGGGACAGACTCCTACGAGCAGTACTTC; clone_size: -; d_call: TRBD1; j_call: TRBJ2-7; v_call: TRBV6-5
cdr3_aa: CASSGGDNQPQHF; cdr3_nt: TGTGCCAGCAGTGGAGGTGACAATCAGCCCCAGCATTTT; clone_size: few; d_call: -; j_call: TRBJ1-5; v_call: TRBV2
cdr3_aa: CATAGQGGNTIYF; cdr3_nt: TGTGCCACCGCCGGACAAGGGGGAAACACCATATATTTT; clone_size: -; d_call: -; j_call: TRBJ1-3; v_call: TRBV6-6
cdr3_aa: CASSGGSGGGLLREKLFF; cdr3_nt: TGTGCCAGCAGCGGTGGTTCGGGGGGTGGGCTTCTTCGCGAAAAACTGTTTTTT; clone_size: -; d_call: -; j_call: TRBJ1-4; v_call: TRBV9
cdr3_aa: CASSDTGTAIYNEQFF; cdr3_nt: TGTGCCAGCAGTGACACCGGGACAGCCATCTACAATGAGCAGTTCTTC; clone_size: -; d_call: TRBD1; j_call: TRBJ2-1; v_call: TRBV6-1
cdr3_aa: CASSSMPAFGGYTF; cdr3_nt: TGTGCCAGCAGCTCTATGCCTGCTTTTGGTGGCTACACCTTC; clone_size: -; d_call: -; j_call: TRBJ1-2; v_call: TRBV2
cdr3_aa: CASSHGSGGSNGGETQYF; cdr3_nt: TGTGCCAGCAGCCACGGATCTGGGGGTAGCAATGGGGGAGAGACCCAGTACTTC; clone_size: -; d_call: -; j_call: TRBJ2-5; v_call: TRBV4-2
cdr3_aa: CASSRRKGPDTQYF; cdr3_nt: TGTGCCAGCAGCAGAAGAAAGGGCCCAGATACGCAGTATTTT; clone_size: -; d_call: -; j_call: TRBJ2-3; v_call: TRBV7-8
cdr3_aa: CASSFSPSLGPSGEAFF; cdr3_nt: TGTGCCAGCAGTTTCTCCCCCAGTCTCGGCCCCTCGGGGGAAGCTTTCTTT; clone_size: -; d_call: -; j_call: TRBJ1-1; v_call: TRBV27